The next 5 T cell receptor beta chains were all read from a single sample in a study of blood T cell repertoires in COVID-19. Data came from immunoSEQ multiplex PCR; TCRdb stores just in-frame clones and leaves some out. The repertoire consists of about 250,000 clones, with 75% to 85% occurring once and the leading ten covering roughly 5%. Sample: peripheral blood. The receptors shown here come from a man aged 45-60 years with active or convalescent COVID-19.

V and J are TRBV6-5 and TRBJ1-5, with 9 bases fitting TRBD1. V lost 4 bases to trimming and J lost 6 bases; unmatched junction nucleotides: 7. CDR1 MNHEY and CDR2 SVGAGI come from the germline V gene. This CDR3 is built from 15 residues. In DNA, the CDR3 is TGTGCCAGCAGTTTACAGGGGGCGAGAGGTCAGCCCCAGCATTTT. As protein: CASSLQGARGQPQHF.

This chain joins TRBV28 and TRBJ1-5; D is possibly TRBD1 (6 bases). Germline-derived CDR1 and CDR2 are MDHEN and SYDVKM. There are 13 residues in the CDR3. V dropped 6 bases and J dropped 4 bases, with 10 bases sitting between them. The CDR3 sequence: CASRITGNQPQHF. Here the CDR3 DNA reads TGTGCCAGCAGGATCACAGGGAATCAGCCCCAGCATTTT. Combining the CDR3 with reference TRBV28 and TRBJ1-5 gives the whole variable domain DVKVTQSSRYLVKRTGEKVFLECVQDMDHENMFWYRQDPGLGLRLIYFSYDVKMKEKGDIPEGYSVSREKKERFSLILESASTNQTSMYLCASRITGNQPQHFGDGTRLSIL.

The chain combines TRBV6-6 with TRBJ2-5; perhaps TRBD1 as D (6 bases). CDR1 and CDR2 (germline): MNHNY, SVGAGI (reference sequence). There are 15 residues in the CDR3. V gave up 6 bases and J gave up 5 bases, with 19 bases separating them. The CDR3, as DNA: TGTGCCAGCAGAACTGCGGGCAGGGGAGCGGAGACCCAGTACTTC. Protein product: CASRTAGRGAETQYF.

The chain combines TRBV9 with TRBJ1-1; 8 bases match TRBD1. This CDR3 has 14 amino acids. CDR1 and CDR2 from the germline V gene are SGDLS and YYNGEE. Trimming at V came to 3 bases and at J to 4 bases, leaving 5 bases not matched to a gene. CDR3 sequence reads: CASSARGQGTEAFF. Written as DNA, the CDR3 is TGTGCCAGCAGCGCCAGGGGGCAGGGCACTGAAGCTTTCTTT.

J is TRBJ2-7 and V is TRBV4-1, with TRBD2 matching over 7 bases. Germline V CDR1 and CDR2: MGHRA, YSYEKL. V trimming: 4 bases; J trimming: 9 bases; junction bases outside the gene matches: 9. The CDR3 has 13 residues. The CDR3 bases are TGCGCCAGCAGCCCCATAGCGGGTGGCGGGCAGTACTTC. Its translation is CASSPIAGGGQYF.